The present entry profiles one TCR beta chain with its context. No antigen is known for it. CDR3 length: 12 residues. Trimming removed 4 bases at V and 9 bases at J, with 13 bases between. Per germline, CDR1 MNHEY and CDR2 SMNVEV (reference sequence). These data are taken from a study of regulatory T cells in long-lasting Graves disease. Study results and limitations: New patients shared fewer public clonotypes (around 980) than persistent patients did (2,741).

Specified time point: persistent/refractory GD, antithyroid drugs over 5 years with positive TRAb. PBMC-extracted RNA yielded the TCR library. Libraries of TCR beta came from iRepertoire HTBI primers plus Arm-PCR of CDR3 regions. TCRdb redid the calling of the multiplex PCR reads with MiXCR, one entry per CDR3 protein. The sample gives some 340,000 distinct CDR3 sequences, approximately 25% of which show up once; about 27% is in the top ten. Source: peripheral blood mononuclear cells (PBMCs), taken when the disease was refractory, from a patient treated with antithyroid drugs. V usage is TRBV27 and J usage is TRBJ2-7; D tentatively fits TRBD1 or TRBD2 (5 bases each). The origin of this receptor is a woman aged 40 to 50 with Graves disease. CDR3 in amino acids: CASSSGPRGQYF. CDR3 nucleotide sequence: TGTGCCAGCAGTTCGGGACCACGGGGGCAGTACTTC.